These 13 T cell receptor beta chains were all obtained from the same sample, sequenced in a study of cytomegalovirus exposure and HLA in healthy donors. Both 60 Vbeta primers and 13 Jbeta primers went into the PCR. Measured with immunoSEQ multiplex PCR; TCRdb has only the in-frame clones, and not every one. The sample holds more than 95,000 clones, roughly 77% seen once. The material sequenced was PBMCs. Receptor source: a middle-aged man in good health and CMV-seropositive.

The V gene is TRBV19, the J gene TRBJ1-5; D gene uncertain. This CDR3 contains 13 residues. Germline loops: CDR1 LNHDA, CDR2 SQIVND (reference sequence). Trimming cost V 2 bases and J 5 bases, with 7 bases left between them. This CDR3 is CASSINRDQPQHF. The CDR3 DNA sequence: TGTGCCAGTAGTATAAACAGAGATCAGCCCCAGCATTTT.

The chain links TRBV15 to TRBJ1-1; D is unclear. The germline V gene encodes CDR1 LNHNV and CDR2 YYDKDF (reference sequence). V dropped 7 bases and J dropped 1 base, with 10 bases sitting between them. The CDR3 totals 13 residues. Written as DNA, the CDR3 is TGTGCCACCACGGGGAAGGAGAACACTGAAGCTTTCTTT. Translated: CATTGKENTEAFF.

The rearrangement joins TRBV12-5 to TRBJ2-6, with 8 bases matching TRBD2. The CDR3 totals 15 residues. Germline V gives CDR1 LGHNT, CDR2 FRNRAP. The trim removed 6 bases at V and 2 bases at J, leaving 3 bases unmatched. CDR3 region: CASGPGGAGANVLTF. CDR3 nucleotides: TGTGCTAGTGGGCCGGGAGGGGCTGGGGCCAACGTCCTGACTTTC.

The chain has TRBV18 and TRBJ2-3; 8 nucleotides agree with TRBD2. From germline, CDR1 is KGHSH and CDR2 LQKENI. CDR3 size: 17 residues. The J segment lost 2 bases and the V segment lost 3 bases, leaving 10 bases of the junction unmatched. CDR3 protein: CASSPRTSLAPTDTQYF. The CDR3 coding sequence is TGTGCCAGCTCACCCAGGACTAGCTTAGCCCCCACAGATACGCAGTATTTT.

The table lists this clone with a few counts. The chain joins TRBV2 to TRBJ1-3, with D tentatively TRBD1 (5 bases). The CDR3 loop spans 16 amino acids. Germline V gives CDR1 SNHLY, CDR2 FYNNEI. V lost 6 bases, J lost 0 bases, and 15 bases lay in between. The CDR3 sequence is CASRAFGGSSGNTIYF. DNA of the CDR3: TGTGCCAGCAGGGCTTTCGGGGGGAGCTCTGGAAACACCATATATTTT.

This chain uses TRBV2 with TRBJ2-2, with 15 bases matching TRBD2. J lost 6 bases, V lost 6 bases, and 5 bases had no gene match. The CDR3 spans 16 residues. CDR1 and CDR2 (germline): SNHLY, FYNNEI. The CDR3 DNA follows: TGTGCCAGCAGCTTCGGACTAGCGGGGGGGTCCGGGGAGCTGTTTTTT. Its protein product is CASSFGLAGGSGELFF.

V is TRBV5-1 and J is TRBJ2-7, with D perhaps matching TRBD1 (6 bases). V lost 0 bases and J lost 6, with 13 bases in between. There are 14 residues in the CDR3. From germline, CDR1 is SGHRS and CDR2 YFSETQ. The DNA for the CDR3 is TGCGCCAGCAGCTTGGACAGGGCATCCGGCGAGCAGTACTTC. This sequence encodes CASSLDRASGEQYF. Variable domain in full (rest from reference TRBV5-1 and TRBJ2-7): KAGVTQTPRYLIKTRGQQVTLSCSPISGHRSVSWYQQTPGQGLQFLFEYFSETQRNKGNFPGRFSGRQFSNSRSEMNVSTLELGDSALYLCASSLDRASGEQYFGPGTRLTVT.

V usage is TRBV5-1 and J usage is TRBJ2-5; 10 bases align to TRBD2. Germline trimming cut 0 bases from V and 4 bases from J; bases unmatched to any gene: 9. The CDR3 is 17 amino acids. Germline V lookup: CDR1 SGHRS, CDR2 YFSETQ. CDR3 residues: CASSLASGGPLGETQYF. As DNA, the CDR3 is TGCGCCAGCAGCTTGGCTAGCGGGGGCCCCTTAGGAGAGACCCAGTACTTC. The variable domain in full, with the rest retrieved from reference TRBV5-1 and TRBJ2-5, is KAGVTQTPRYLIKTRGQQVTLSCSPISGHRSVSWYQQTPGQGLQFLFEYFSETQRNKGNFPGRFSGRQFSNSRSEMNVSTLELGDSALYLCASSLASGGPLGETQYFGPGTRLLVL.

V usage is TRBV6-5 and J usage is TRBJ2-7; 8 bases are a match to TRBD2. In germline, CDR1 is MNHEY, CDR2 SVGAGI. Trimming cost V 7 bases and J 7 bases; bases outside gene matches: 12. This CDR3 comprises 14 residues. CDR3 loop: CASTSGGGPREQYF. The CDR3 nucleotides are TGTGCCAGCACCTCCGGGGGGGGGCCGAGGGAGCAGTACTTC.

This chain links TRBV11-2 with TRBJ1-1; D possibly corresponds to TRBD1 (6 bases). The CDR3 is 14 amino acids. The germline V gene encodes CDR1 SGHAT and CDR2 FQNNGV. Trimming took off 5 bases at V and 3 bases at J, with 13 bases between the two ends. CDR3 sequence: CASSRSDRDTEAFF. Here the CDR3 DNA reads TGTGCCAGCAGCCGCTCGGACAGAGACACTGAAGCTTTCTTT. Full variable domain (outside the CDR3, taken from reference TRBV11-2 and TRBJ1-1): EAGVAQSPRYKIIEKRQSVAFWCNPISGHATLYWYQQILGQGPKLLIQFQNNGVVDDSQLPKDRFSAERLKGVDSTLKIQPAKLEDSAVYLCASSRSDRDTEAFFGQGTRLTVV.

This chain links TRBV15 with TRBJ1-2; D gene unclear. The CDR3 is made up of 13 amino acids. Trimming took off 0 bases at V and 4 bases at J, with 6 bases between the two ends. Per the germline V gene, CDR1 is LNHNV and CDR2 is YYDKDF (reference sequence). The CDR3 here is CATSRERGYGYTF. As DNA, the CDR3 is TGTGCCACCAGCAGAGAACGCGGCTATGGCTACACCTTC.

The count of this clone is one. The V gene is TRBV7-8, the J gene TRBJ1-5; D may be TRBD1 (5 bases). CDR1 SGHVS and CDR2 FQNEAQ come from the germline V gene. Trimming cost V 5 bases and J 1 base, with 15 bases left between them. The CDR3 loop spans 16 amino acids. The chain's CDR3 is CASSVSTGGSNQPQHF. As DNA, the CDR3 is TGTGCCAGCAGCGTTTCTACAGGAGGGAGCAATCAGCCCCAGCATTTT.

The CDR3 region has the DNA TGTGCCAGCAGTTGGGGGGGCTCCTACAATGAGCAGTTCTTC. It specifies CASSWGGSYNEQFF. The chain combines TRBV28 with TRBJ2-1, with 7 bases identical to TRBD2. The CDR3 extends over 14 amino acids. Germline CDR1 is MDHEN and CDR2 is SYDVKM. The junction had 0 bases not matched to a gene; V was cut back by 4 bases and J by 0 bases. The complete variable domain, with remaining parts taken from reference TRBV28 and TRBJ2-1, reads DVKVTQSSRYLVKRTGEKVFLECVQDMDHENMFWYRQDPGLGLRLIYFSYDVKMKEKGDIPEGYSVSREKKERFSLILESASTNQTSMYLCASSWGGSYNEQFFGPGTRLTVL.